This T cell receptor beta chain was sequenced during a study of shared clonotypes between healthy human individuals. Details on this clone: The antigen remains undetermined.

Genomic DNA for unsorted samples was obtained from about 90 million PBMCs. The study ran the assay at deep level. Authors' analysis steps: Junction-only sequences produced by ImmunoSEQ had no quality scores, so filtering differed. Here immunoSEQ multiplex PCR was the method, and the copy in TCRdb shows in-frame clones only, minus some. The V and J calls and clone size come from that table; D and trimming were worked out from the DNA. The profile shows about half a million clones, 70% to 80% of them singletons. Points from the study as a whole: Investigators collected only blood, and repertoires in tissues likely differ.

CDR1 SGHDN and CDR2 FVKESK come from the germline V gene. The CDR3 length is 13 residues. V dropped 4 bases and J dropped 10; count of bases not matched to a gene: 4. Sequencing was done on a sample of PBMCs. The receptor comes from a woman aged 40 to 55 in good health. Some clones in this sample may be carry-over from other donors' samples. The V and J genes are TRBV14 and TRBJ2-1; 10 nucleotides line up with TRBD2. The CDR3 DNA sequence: TGTGCCAGCAGCCTAATAGCGGGAGGCGAGCAGTTCTTC. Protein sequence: CASSLIAGGEQFF. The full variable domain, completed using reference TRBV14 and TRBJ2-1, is EAGVTQFPSHSVIEKGQTVTLRCDPISGHDNLYWYRRVMGKEIKFLLHFVKESKQDESGMPNNRFLAERTGGTYSTLKVQPAELEDSGVYFCASSLIAGGEQFFGPGTRLTVL.